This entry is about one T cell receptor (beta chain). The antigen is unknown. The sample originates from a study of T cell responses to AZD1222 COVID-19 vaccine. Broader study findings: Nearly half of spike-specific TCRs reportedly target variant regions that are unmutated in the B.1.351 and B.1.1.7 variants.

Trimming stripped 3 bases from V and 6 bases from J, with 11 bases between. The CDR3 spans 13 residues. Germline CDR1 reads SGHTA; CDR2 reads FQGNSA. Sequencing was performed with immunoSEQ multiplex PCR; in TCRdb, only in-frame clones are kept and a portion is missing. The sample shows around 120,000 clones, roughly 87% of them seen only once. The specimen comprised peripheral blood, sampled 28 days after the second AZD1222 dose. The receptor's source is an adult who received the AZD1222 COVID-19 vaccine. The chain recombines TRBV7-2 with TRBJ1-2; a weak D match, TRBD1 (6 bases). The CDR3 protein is CASSFDRNDGYTF. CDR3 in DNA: TGTGCCAGCAGCTTCGACAGGAACGATGGCTACACCTTC.